This is a list of T cell receptor beta chains from one sample in a study of CD8 T cells in Susac syndrome. TCRdb itself ran the immunoSEQ multiplex PCR reads through MiXCR, one entry per CDR3 protein. Of roughly 100,000 distinct CDR3 sequences listed, approximately 95% are singletons. The specimen sequenced was CD8+ T cells from PBMCs. Receptor source: a human donor with Susac syndrome. Each CDR3 is given without its conserved first and last residue. The D gene is left open where the match is weak.

v_call | d_call | cdr3_aa
TRBV6-5 | NA | ASSTGSNSPLH
TRBV9 | NA | ASSVGLPYNEQF
TRBV27 | NA | ASSLVGPYEQY
TRBV12-3/TRBV12-4 | NA | ASSLREGYGYT
TRBV5-6 | NA | ASSSPGLADTQY
TRBV12-3/TRBV12-4 | NA | ASSSGYGYT
TRBV4-1 | NA | ASSEVEPYEQY
TRBV9 | TRBD2 | ASSVAPSGSYNEQF
TRBV9 | TRBD1 | ASSSGGQGGQPQH
TRBV6-6 | TRBD2 | ASSLGGRRYNEQF
TRBV30 | NA | AWSARRQHQETQY
TRBV12-5 | NA | ASGPTGQPQH
TRBV29-1 | NA | SVGKGEKLF
TRBV15 | TRBD1 | ATGDSYEQY
TRBV6-5 | TRBD1 | ASTIPGTGNGYT
TRBV7-9 | NA | ASSLGGKEQY
TRBV7-9 | TRBD1 | ASSSTGGDYGYT
TRBV7-9 | NA | ASSTPTAAPSYEQY
TRBV9 | NA | ASSPVGGGDEKLF
TRBV7-9 | NA | ASSPGGGETQY
TRBV15 | TRBD1 | ATGGQNNQPQH
TRBV3-1 | NA | ASSPGAEGNQPQH
TRBV13 | NA | ASTSGNEQF
TRBV9 | TRBD2 | ASSVATSGGWEQF
TRBV7-2 | NA | ASSPEGGPNYEQY
TRBV14 | NA | ASSLLAYNEQF
TRBV19 | NA | ASSTGTGNTEAF
TRBV27 | TRBD2 | ASSPGTSGSYNEQF
TRBV11-2 | NA | ASSRVGGGASRF
TRBV12-3/TRBV12-4 | NA | ASSLSAGTTEAF
TRBV6-6 | NA | ASSYSVGDNSPLH
TRBV20-1 | NA | SARDWTTKSYT
TRBV20-1 | TRBD2 | SAAPGTSIEQY